What follows are 22 T cell receptor beta chains derived from one specimen sequenced in a study of neurological immune-mediated disorders. MiXCR was run by TCRdb on the 5' RACE reads, yielding one entry per CDR3 protein. The sample holds about 46,000 distinct CDR3 sequences, 3% seen once. Sequenced: PBMCs. The receptors originated from a woman aged 45-59 years with multiple sclerosis.

This clonotype was counted ten times or more. V is TRBV6-5 and J is TRBJ1-4; D is uncertain. V was shortened by 2 bases and J by 0 bases, with 10 bases between the two germline ends. The CDR3 is made up of 16 amino acids. Per germline, CDR1 MNHEY and CDR2 SVGAGI. As DNA, the CDR3 is TGTGCCAGCAGTTACCTAGGCCGCGCAACTAATGAAAAACTGTTTTTT. Protein: CASSYLGRATNEKLFF.

This clonotype was picked up many times. CDR3 amino acids: CASSFGRGNTQYF. The CDR3 nucleotides are TGTGCCAGCAGTTTCGGGAGGGGGAATACGCAGTATTTT. The chain links TRBV25-1 to TRBJ2-3; 8 bases agree with TRBD2. Germline trimming cut 5 bases from V and 7 bases from J; bases unmatched to any gene: 5. The CDR3 runs to 13 residues. The germline V gene encodes CDR1 MGHDK and CDR2 SYGVNS.

This clonotype came up many times. The chain links TRBV5-1 to TRBJ2-7; the D is unclear. V gave up 0 bases and J gave up 5 bases, with 9 bases separating them. This CDR3 is 13 amino acids long. Germline assignment: CDR1 SGHRS and CDR2 YFSETQ. The CDR3 sequence is CASSLDWAHEQYV. The CDR3 DNA is TGCGCCAGCAGCTTGGATTGGGCCCACGAGCAGTACGTC.

This clonotype was counted at least ten times. The J gene is TRBJ2-5, the V gene TRBV20-1; tentatively, D is TRBD1 (5 bases). This CDR3 region has 13 residues. Germline lookup yields CDR1 DFQATT and CDR2 SNEGSKA (reference sequence). V lost 5 bases and J 2 bases, leaving 12 bases between the germline ends. The CDR3 spells CSAGPDNQETQYF. DNA for the CDR3: TGCAGTGCTGGGCCGGACAATCAAGAGACCCAGTACTTC.

This clonotype showed up many times. V and J are TRBV7-9 and TRBJ2-1, with D possibly being TRBD1 (7 bases). The CDR3 length is 14 residues. Looked up from germline, CDR1 is SEHNR and CDR2 is FQNEAQ (reference sequence). The V end lost 5 bases, the J end lost 9 bases, and 17 bases lay between the germline ends. CDR3 DNA: TGTGCCAGCAGCCCCCAGGGGGGTGTCACTGAGCAGTTCTTC. Protein product: CASSPQGGVTEQFF.

The chain recombines TRBV5-5 with TRBJ2-5, with TRBD1 matching over 7 bases. Per the germline V gene, CDR1 is SGHKS and CDR2 is YYEKEE (reference sequence). V shed 4 bases and J 5 bases; nucleotides not matched to a gene: 14. CDR3 length: 16 residues. CDR3 DNA: TGTGCCAGCAGCCTCAATGGGCAGGGGGTCCAGGAGACCCAGTACTTC. It translates to CASSLNGQGVQETQYF. The variable domain in full, completed from reference TRBV5-5 and TRBJ2-5, reads DAGVTQSPTHLIKTRGQQVTLRCSPISGHKSVSWYQQVLGQGPQFIFQYYEKEERGRGNFPDRFSARQFPNYSSELNVNALLLGDSALYLCASSLNGQGVQETQYFGPGTRLLVL.

In its sample, this clonotype was seen many times. The chain is built from TRBV7-2 and TRBJ2-7, with D maybe TRBD1 (7 bases). V was cut by 5 bases and J by 2 bases, with 13 bases left in between. The CDR3 totals 14 residues. From germline, CDR1 is SGHTA and CDR2 FQGNSA. CDR3 DNA sequence: TGTGCCAGCAGCCCTGCGGGACAGCCCTACGAGCAGTACTTC. Protein product: CASSPAGQPYEQYF. Combining the CDR3 with reference TRBV7-2 and TRBJ2-7 gives the whole variable domain GAGVSQSPSNKVTEKGKDVELRCDPISGHTALYWYRQSLGQGLEFLIYFQGNSAPDKSGLPSDRFSAERTGGSVSTLTIQRTQQEDSAVYLCASSPAGQPYEQYFGPGTRLTVT.

This clonotype was recorded at least ten times. This sequence joins TRBV11-2 and TRBJ2-7, with D maybe TRBD1 (6 bases). Trimming cost V 5 bases and J 4 bases, with 18 bases left between them. Germline lookup yields CDR1 SGHAT and CDR2 FQNNGV. CDR3 length: 15 residues. The CDR3 loop is CASSLKGQGLYEQYF. The CDR3 coding sequence is TGTGCCAGCAGCCTAAAGGGGCAGGGGCTGTACGAGCAGTACTTC.

Many counts were recorded for this clonotype. The J gene is TRBJ2-1, the V gene TRBV20-1, with D hard to call. The CDR3 extends over 10 amino acids. Germline-derived CDR1 and CDR2 are DFQATT and SNEGSKA (reference sequence). Trimming removed 6 bases at V and 6 bases at J, with 6 bases between. DNA for the CDR3: TGCAGTGCGCTGGGCAATGAGCAGTTCTTC. Its translation: CSALGNEQFF.

This clonotype came up many times. This chain links TRBV5-1 with TRBJ2-7, with 8 bases aligning to TRBD2. Germline values: CDR1 SGHRS, CDR2 YFSETQ. CDR3 length: 17 amino acids. The junction had 12 bases not matched to a gene; V was cut back by 4 bases and J by 0 bases. CDR3 bases: TGCGCCAGCAGCAAGACTAGCGTAGCCTACCTCTCCTACGAGCAGTACTTC. Translated, it gives CASSKTSVAYLSYEQYF.

This clonotype showed up many times. The rearrangement links TRBV7-2 to TRBJ2-5; TRBD1 might be the D (6 bases). V was trimmed by 1 base and J by 5 bases, leaving 11 bases between them. Germline V CDR1 and CDR2: SGHTA, FQGNSA. CDR3 length: 14 amino acids. The DNA for the CDR3 is TGTGCCAGCAGCTTAGAGAGGGGGTTGGAGACCCAGTACTTC. Its translation: CASSLERGLETQYF.

This clonotype has a count of ten or more. The rearrangement joins TRBV5-6 to TRBJ1-1, with D tentatively TRBD1 (6 bases). V was pared by 3 bases and J by 3 bases, with 15 bases between. This CDR3 comprises 15 residues. CDR1 is SGHDT and CDR2 is YYEEEE in the germline V gene. CDR3 in amino acids: CASSSNRDMDTEAFF. In DNA, the CDR3 is TGTGCCAGCAGCTCTAACAGGGATATGGACACTGAAGCTTTCTTT. The whole variable domain, remainder taken from reference TRBV5-6 and TRBJ1-1, is DAGVTQSPTHLIKTRGQQVTLRCSPKSGHDTVSWYQQALGQGPQFIFQYYEEEERQRGNFPDRFSGHQFPNYSSELNVNALLLGDSALYLCASSSNRDMDTEAFFGQGTRLTVV.

This clonotype has ten or more counts. The chain links TRBV20-1 to TRBJ2-3; 9 positions agree with TRBD2. CDR1 and CDR2 from the germline V gene are DFQATT and SNEGSKA (reference sequence). The CDR3 loop spans 14 amino acids. V was pared by 3 bases and J by 4 bases, with 5 bases of the junction left unmatched. Here the CDR3 reads CSASLAGRADTQYF. The CDR3 DNA sequence: TGCAGTGCTAGTCTAGCGGGGAGGGCAGATACGCAGTATTTT.

This clonotype appeared many times. The V gene is TRBV10-2, the J gene TRBJ1-5; D uncertain. Trimming took off 0 bases at V and 4 bases at J, with 7 bases between the two ends. CDR3 length: 14 amino acids. Germline V gene sequence: CDR1 WSHSY, CDR2 SAAADI. CDR3 residues: CASSESTLNQPQHF. The CDR3 region has the DNA TGCGCCAGCAGTGAGTCGACCCTAAATCAGCCCCAGCATTTT.

This clonotype was observed many times. This chain connects TRBV3-1 to TRBJ2-3; no definite D call. Germline lookup yields CDR1 LGHDT and CDR2 YNNKEL (reference sequence). Trimming left V 1 base short and J 7 bases short, with 18 bases between. The CDR3 has 16 residues. The CDR3 coding sequence is TGTGCCAGCAGCCAAGGAGAAGGTCCCTCCTCTTATACGCAGTATTTT. This codes for CASSQGEGPSSYTQYF.

This clonotype came up many times. The V and J genes are TRBV7-2 and TRBJ2-5; no reliable D call. The CDR3 totals 13 residues. Germline loops: CDR1 SGHTA, CDR2 FQGNSA. Trimming pared 1 base from V and 2 bases from J, leaving 5 bases between. CDR3 in amino acids: CASSLGYQETQYF. The CDR3 nucleotides read TGTGCCAGCAGCTTAGGGTATCAAGAGACCCAGTACTTC.

This clonotype was observed many times. The chain has TRBV12-3 or TRBV12-4 and TRBJ2-1; TRBD2 matches at 14 bases. V shed 2 bases, J shed 6 bases, and the junction held 3 bases outside the gene matches. CDR3 length: 16 amino acids. CDR3 DNA sequence: TGTGCCAGCAGTTTATACGGGACTAGCGGGAGCAATGAGCAGTTCTTC. It codes for CASSLYGTSGSNEQFF.

This clonotype was seen repeatedly, ten times or more. This chain links TRBV7-9 with TRBJ2-4, with D possibly being TRBD2 (6 bases). The length of the CDR3 is 12 residues. The germline V and J ends were trimmed by 1 base and 9 bases, with 7 bases remaining between them. Germline-derived CDR1 and CDR2 are SEHNR and FQNEAQ (reference sequence). CDR3 residues: CASSLEGGIQYF. The CDR3 nucleotides are TGTGCCAGCAGCTTAGAGGGAGGCATTCAGTACTTC.

In its sample, this clonotype was seen many times. This rearrangement joins TRBV7-2 to TRBJ1-1; D not certain. V lost 5 bases, J lost 4 bases, and 23 bases lay in between. The CDR3 extends over 17 amino acids. CDR1 and CDR2 (germline): SGHTA, FQGNSA. The CDR3 DNA follows: TGTGCCAGCAGCCCCAAAAAATCGTTCGTTTCAGTCACTGAAGCTTTCTTT. As protein: CASSPKKSFVSVTEAFF.

This clonotype was recorded many times. The V gene is TRBV5-1, the J gene TRBJ2-2; D unresolved. The germline V gene encodes CDR1 SGHRS and CDR2 YFSETQ. Trimming pared 1 base from V and 0 bases from J, leaving 7 bases between. CDR3 length equals 15 residues. CDR3 in amino acids: CASSLSLTNTGELFF. CDR3 nucleotides: TGCGCCAGCAGCTTGAGTCTAACGAACACCGGGGAGCTGTTTTTT.

This clonotype was recorded at least ten times. V usage is TRBV27 and J usage is TRBJ1-5; the D gene is possibly TRBD1 (6 bases). This CDR3 comprises 14 residues. V was pared by 2 bases and J by 7 bases, with 12 bases between. Germline V gene lookup returns CDR1 MNHEY and CDR2 SMNVEV (reference sequence). CDR3 nucleotides: TGTGCCAGCAGTTTACGGGGGCTTGGGCAGCCCCAGCATTTT. It is translated as CASSLRGLGQPQHF.

This clonotype was seen at least ten times. This chain connects TRBV20-1 to TRBJ2-7; 11 positions agree with TRBD2. Germline V CDR1 and CDR2: DFQATT, SNEGSKA (reference sequence). The ends lost 4 bases at V and 6 bases at J; junction bases unmatched: 5. The CDR3 is made up of 13 amino acids. The CDR3 region has the DNA TGCAGTGCTACTCGACTAGCGGGACGCGAGCAGTACTTC. Translated, it gives CSATRLAGREQYF.